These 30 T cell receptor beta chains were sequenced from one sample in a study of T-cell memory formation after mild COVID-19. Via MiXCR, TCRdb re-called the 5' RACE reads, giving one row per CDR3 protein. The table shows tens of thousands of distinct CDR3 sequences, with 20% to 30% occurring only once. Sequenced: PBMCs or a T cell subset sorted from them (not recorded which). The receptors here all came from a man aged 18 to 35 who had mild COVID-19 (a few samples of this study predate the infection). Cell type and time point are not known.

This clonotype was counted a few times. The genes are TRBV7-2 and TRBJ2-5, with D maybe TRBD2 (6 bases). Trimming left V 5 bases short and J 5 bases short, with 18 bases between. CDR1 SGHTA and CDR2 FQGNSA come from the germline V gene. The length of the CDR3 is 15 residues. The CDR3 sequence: CASSPTQAGWETQYF. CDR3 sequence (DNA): TGTGCCAGCAGCCCGACCCAGGCGGGGTGGGAGACCCAGTACTTC.

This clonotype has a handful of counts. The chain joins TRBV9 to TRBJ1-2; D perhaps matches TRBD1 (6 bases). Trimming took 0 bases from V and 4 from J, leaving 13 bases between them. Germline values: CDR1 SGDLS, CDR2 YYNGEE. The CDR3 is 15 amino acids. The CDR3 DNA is TGTGCCAGCAGCGTAGGGGCAGGGGTAGGCTATGGCTACACCTTC. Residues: CASSVGAGVGYGYTF.

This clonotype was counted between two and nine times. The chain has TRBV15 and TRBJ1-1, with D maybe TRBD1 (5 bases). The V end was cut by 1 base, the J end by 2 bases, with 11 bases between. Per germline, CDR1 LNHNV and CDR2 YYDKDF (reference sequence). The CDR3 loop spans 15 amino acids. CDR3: CATSRGVGVNTEAFF. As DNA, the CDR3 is TGTGCCACCAGCAGAGGGGTGGGGGTTAACACTGAAGCTTTCTTT.

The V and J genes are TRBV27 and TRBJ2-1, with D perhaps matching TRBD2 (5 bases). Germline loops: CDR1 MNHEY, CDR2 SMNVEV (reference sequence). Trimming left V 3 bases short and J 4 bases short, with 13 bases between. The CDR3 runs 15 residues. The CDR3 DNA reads TGTGCCAGCAGTTTGGCGGAGACTACTTACAATGAGCAGTTCTTC. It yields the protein CASSLAETTYNEQFF.

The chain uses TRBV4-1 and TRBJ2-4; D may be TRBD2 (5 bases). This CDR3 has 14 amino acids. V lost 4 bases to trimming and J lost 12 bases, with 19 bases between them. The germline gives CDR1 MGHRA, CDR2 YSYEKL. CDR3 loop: CASSPDTGSRAQYF. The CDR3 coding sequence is TGCGCCAGCAGCCCCGATACGGGGTCCCGTGCTCAGTACTTC.

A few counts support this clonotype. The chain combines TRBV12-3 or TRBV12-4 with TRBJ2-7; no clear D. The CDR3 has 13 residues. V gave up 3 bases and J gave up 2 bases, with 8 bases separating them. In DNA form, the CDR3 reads TGTGCCAGCAGTTTTGGCAGGACCTACGAGCAGTACTTC. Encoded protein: CASSFGRTYEQYF.

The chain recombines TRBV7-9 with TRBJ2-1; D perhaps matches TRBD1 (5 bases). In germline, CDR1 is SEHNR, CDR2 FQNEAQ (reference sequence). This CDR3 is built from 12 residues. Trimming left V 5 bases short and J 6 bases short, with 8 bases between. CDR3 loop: CASSQDSNEQFF. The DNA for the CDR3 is TGTGCCAGCAGCCAAGACAGCAATGAGCAGTTCTTC.

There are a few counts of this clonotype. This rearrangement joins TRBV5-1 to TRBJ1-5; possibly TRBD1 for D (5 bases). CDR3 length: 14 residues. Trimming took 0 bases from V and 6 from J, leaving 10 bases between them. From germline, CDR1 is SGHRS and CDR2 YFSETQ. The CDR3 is CASSLGRGSQPQHF. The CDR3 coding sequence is TGCGCCAGCAGCTTGGGAAGGGGTAGTCAGCCCCAGCATTTT.

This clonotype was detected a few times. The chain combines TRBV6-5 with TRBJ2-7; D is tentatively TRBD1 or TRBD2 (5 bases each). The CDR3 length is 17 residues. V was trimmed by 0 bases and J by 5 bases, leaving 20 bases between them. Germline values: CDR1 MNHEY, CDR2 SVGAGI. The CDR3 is CASSYSGTAPILDEQYF. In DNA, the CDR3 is TGTGCCAGCAGTTACTCAGGGACGGCCCCCATCCTCGACGAGCAGTACTTC.

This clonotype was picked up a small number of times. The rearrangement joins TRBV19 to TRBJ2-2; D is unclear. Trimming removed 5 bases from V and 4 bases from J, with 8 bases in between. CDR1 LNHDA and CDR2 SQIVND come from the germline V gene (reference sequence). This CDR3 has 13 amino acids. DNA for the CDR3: TGTGCCAGTAGTGTTAGAGCCACCGGGGAGCTGTTTTTT. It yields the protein CASSVRATGELFF.

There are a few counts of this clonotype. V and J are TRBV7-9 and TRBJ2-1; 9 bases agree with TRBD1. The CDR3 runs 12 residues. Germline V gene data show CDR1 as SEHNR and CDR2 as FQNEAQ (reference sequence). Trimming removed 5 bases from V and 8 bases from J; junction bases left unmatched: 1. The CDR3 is CASSRTGDEQFF. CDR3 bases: TGTGCCAGCAGCAGGACAGGGGATGAGCAGTTCTTC.

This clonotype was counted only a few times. Written as DNA, the CDR3 is TGTGCCAGCAGTTATGTAGGCAGTGGCTACACCTTC. Translating gives CASSYVGSGYTF. This chain connects TRBV6-2 or TRBV6-3 to TRBJ1-2, with D hard to call. This CDR3 is 12 amino acids long. Germline CDR1 MNHEY, CDR2 SVGEGT. V gave up 3 bases and J gave up 7 bases, with 9 bases separating them.

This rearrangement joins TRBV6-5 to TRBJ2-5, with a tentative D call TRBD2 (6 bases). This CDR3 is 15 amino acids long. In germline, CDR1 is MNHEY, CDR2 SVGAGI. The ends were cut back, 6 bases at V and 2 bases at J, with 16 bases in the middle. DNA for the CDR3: TGTGCCAGCAGACCCCACGGGGGACTTCAAGAGACCCAGTACTTC. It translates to CASRPHGGLQETQYF.

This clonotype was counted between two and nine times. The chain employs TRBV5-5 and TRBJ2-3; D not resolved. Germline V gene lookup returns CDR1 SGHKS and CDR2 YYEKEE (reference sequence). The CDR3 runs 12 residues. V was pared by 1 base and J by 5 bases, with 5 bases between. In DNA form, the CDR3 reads TGTGCCAGCAGCTTGTGGCTAGATACGCAGTATTTT. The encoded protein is CASSLWLDTQYF.

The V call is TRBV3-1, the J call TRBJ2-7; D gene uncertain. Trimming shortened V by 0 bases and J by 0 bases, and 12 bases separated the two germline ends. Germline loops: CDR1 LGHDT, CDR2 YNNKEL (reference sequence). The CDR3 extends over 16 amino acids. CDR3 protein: CASSQDRNGRSYEQYV. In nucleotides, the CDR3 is TGTGCCAGCAGCCAAGATAGGAACGGCCGCTCCTACGAGCAGTACGTC.

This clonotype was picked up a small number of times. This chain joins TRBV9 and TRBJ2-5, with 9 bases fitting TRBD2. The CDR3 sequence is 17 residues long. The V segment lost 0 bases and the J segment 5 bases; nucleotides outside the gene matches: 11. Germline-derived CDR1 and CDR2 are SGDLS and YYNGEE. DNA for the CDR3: TGTGCCAGCAGCGTAGACTCGCGGGGGGGCCTGCGGGAGACCCAGTACTTC. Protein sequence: CASSVDSRGGLRETQYF.

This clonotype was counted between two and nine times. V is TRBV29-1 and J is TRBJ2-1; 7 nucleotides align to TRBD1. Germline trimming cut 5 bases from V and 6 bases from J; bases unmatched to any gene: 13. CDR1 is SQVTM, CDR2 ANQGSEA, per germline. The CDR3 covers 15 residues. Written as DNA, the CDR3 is TGCAGCGTTACTGATGGGACAGTGGGAGCCAATGAGCAGTTCTTC. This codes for CSVTDGTVGANEQFF.

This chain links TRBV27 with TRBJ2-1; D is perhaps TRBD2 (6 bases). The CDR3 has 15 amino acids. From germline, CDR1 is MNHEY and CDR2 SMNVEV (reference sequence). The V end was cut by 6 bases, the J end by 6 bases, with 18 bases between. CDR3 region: CASSRLGLPLNEQFF. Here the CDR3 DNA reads TGTGCCAGCAGCCGTCTGGGACTTCCCCTCAATGAGCAGTTCTTC.

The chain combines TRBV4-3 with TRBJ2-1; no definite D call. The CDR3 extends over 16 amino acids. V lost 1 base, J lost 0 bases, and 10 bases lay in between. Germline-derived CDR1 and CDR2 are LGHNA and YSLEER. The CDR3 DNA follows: TGCGCCAGCAGCCAAGGTTGGCCGAGCTCCTACAATGAGCAGTTCTTC. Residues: CASSQGWPSSYNEQFF.

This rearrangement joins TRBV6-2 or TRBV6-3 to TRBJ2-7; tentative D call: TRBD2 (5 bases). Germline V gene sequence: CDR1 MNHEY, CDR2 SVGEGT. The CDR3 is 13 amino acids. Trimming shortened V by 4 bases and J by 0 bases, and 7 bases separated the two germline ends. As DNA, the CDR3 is TGTGCCAGCAGTTCGAGGGTCTCCTACGAGCAGTACGTC. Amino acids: CASSSRVSYEQYV.

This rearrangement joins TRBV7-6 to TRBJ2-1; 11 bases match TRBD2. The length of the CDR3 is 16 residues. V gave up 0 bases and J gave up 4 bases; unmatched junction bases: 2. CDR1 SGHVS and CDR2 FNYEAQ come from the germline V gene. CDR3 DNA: TGTGCCAGCAGCTTAGCCGGGACTAGCGGTTACAATGAGCAGTTCTTC. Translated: CASSLAGTSGYNEQFF. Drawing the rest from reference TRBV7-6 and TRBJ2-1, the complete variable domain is GAGVSQSPRYKVTKRGQDVALRCDPISGHVSLYWYRQALGQGPEFLTYFNYEAQQDKSGLPNDRFSAERPEGSISTLTIQRTEQRDSAMYRCASSLAGTSGYNEQFFGPGTRLTVL.

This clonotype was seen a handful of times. This chain's CDR3 is CASSYRLSYQETQYF. As DNA, the CDR3 is TGTGCCAGCAGCTACCGGCTCTCGTACCAAGAGACCCAGTACTTC. The V and J genes are TRBV7-9 and TRBJ2-5; D is ambiguous. The ends were cut back, 4 bases at V and 0 bases at J, with 12 bases in the middle. Germline V gives CDR1 SEHNR, CDR2 FQNEAQ (reference sequence). CDR3 length: 15 amino acids. Together with reference TRBV7-9 and TRBJ2-5, the CDR3 gives the full variable domain: DTGVSQNPRHKITKRGQNVTFRCDPISEHNRLYWYRQTLGQGPEFLTYFQNEAQLEKSRLLSDRFSAERPKGSFSTLEIQRTEQGDSAMYLCASSYRLSYQETQYFGPGTRLLVL.

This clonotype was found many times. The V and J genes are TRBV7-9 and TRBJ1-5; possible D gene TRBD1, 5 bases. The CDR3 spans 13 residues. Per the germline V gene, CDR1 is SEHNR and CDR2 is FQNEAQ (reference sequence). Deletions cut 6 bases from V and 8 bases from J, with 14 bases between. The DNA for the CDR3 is TGTGCCAGCAGTGACAGCGCCCTGGAGCCCCAGCATTTT. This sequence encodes CASSDSALEPQHF.

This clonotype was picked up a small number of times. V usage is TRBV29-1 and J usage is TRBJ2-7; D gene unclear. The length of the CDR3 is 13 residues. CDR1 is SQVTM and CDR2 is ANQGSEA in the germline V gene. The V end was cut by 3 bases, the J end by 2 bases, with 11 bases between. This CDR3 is CSVESAGTYEQYF. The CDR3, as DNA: TGCAGCGTTGAGTCGGCCGGAACCTACGAGCAGTACTTC.

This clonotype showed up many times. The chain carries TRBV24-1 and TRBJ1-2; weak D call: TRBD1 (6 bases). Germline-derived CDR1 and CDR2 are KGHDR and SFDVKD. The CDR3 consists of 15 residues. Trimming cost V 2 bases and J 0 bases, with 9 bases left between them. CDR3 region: CATSDSDRPNYGYTF. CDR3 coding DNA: TGTGCCACCAGTGATTCGGACAGACCTAACTATGGCTACACCTTC.

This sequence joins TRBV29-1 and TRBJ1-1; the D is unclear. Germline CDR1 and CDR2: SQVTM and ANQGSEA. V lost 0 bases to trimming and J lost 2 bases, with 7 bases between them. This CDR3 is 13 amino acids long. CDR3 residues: CSVEDSLNTEAFF. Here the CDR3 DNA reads TGCAGCGTTGAAGACAGCTTAAACACTGAAGCTTTCTTT. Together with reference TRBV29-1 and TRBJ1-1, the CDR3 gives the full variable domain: SAVISQKPSRDICQRGTSLTIQCQVDSQVTMMFWYRQQPGQSLTLIATANQGSEATYESGFVIDKFPISRPNLTFSTLTVSNMSPEDSSIYLCSVEDSLNTEAFFGQGTRLTVV.

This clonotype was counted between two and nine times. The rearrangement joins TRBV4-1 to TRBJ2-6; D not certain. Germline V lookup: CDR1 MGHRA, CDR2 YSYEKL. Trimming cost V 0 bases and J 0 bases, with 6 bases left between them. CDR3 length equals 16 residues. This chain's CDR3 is CASSQDTYSGANVLTF. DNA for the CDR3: TGCGCCAGCAGCCAAGATACCTACTCTGGGGCCAACGTCCTGACTTTC.

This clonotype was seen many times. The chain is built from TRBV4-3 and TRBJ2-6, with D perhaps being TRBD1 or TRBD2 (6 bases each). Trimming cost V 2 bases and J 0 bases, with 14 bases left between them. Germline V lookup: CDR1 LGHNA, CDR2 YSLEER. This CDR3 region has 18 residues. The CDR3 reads CASSQQQEGGSGANVLTF. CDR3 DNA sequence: TGCGCCAGCAGCCAACAGCAGGAGGGGGGCTCTGGGGCCAACGTCCTGACTTTC.

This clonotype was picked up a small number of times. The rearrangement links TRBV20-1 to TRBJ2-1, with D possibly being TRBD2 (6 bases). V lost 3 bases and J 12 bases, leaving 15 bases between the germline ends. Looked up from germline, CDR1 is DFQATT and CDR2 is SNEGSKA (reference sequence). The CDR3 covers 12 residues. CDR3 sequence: CSASEPGVGQFF. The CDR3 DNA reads TGCAGTGCTAGCGAGCCGGGGGTTGGGCAGTTCTTC.

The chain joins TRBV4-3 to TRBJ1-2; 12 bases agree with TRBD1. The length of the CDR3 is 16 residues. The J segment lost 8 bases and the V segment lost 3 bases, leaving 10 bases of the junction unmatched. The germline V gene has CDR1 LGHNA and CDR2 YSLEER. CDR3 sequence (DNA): TGCGCCAGCAGCCAGGGGACCGGGACAGGGGGCTCGGGCTACACCTTC. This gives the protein CASSQGTGTGGSGYTF.